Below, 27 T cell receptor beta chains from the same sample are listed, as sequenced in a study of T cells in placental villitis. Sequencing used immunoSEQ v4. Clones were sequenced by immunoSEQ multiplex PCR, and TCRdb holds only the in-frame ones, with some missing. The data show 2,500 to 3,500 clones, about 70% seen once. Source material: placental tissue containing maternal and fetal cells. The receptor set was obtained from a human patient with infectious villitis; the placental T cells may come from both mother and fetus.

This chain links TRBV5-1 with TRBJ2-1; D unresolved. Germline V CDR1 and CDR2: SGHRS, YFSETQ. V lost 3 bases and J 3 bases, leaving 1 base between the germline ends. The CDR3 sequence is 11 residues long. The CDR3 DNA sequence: TGCGCCAGCAGCTACTACAATGAGCAGTTCTTC. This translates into CASSYYNEQFF.

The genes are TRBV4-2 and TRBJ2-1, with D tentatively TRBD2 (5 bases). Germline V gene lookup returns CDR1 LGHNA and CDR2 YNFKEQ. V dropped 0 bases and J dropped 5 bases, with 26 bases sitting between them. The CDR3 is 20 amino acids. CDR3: CASSQESSSSRTGSDNEQFF. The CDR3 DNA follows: TGTGCCAGCAGCCAAGAATCTTCGAGTTCGCGGACTGGTTCAGACAATGAGCAGTTCTTC.

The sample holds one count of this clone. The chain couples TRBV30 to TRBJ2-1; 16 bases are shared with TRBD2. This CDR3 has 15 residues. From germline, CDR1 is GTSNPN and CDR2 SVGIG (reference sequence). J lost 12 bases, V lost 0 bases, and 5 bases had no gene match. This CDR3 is CAWSVGTSGGVVQFF. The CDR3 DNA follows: TGTGCCTGGAGTGTAGGGACTAGCGGGGGGGTCGTGCAGTTCTTC. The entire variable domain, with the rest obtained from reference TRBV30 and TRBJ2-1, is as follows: SQTIHQWPATLVQPVGSPLSLECTVEGTSNPNLYWYRQAAGRGLQLLFYSVGIGQISSEVPQNLSASRPQDRQFILSSKKLLLSDSGFYLCAWSVGTSGGVVQFFGPGTRLTVL.

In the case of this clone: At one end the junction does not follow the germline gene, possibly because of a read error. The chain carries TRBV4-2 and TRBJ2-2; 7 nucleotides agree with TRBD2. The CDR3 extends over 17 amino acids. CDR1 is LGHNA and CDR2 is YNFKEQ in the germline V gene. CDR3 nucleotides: TGTGCCAGCAGCCCCCGCGGGGAGGGCCCTAACACCGAGGAGCTGTTTTTT. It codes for CASSPRGEGPNTEELFF.

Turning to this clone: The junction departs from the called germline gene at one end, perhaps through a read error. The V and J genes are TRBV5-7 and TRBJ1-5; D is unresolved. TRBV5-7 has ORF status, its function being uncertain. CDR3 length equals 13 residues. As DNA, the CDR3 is TGTGCCAGCAGCTTGTCGGGCAATCAACCCCAGCATTTT. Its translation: CASSLSGNQPQHF.

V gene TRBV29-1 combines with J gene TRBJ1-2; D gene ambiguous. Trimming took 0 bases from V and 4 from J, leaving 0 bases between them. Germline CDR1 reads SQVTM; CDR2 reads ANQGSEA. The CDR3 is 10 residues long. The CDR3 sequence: CSVEDYGYTF. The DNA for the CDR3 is TGCAGCGTTGAAGACTATGGCTACACCTTC.

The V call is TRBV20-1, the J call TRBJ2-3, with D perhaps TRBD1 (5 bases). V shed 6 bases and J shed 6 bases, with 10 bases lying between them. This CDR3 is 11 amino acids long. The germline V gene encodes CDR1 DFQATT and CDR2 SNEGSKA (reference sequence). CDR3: CSAYRPDTQYF. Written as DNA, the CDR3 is TGCAGTGCCTACAGGCCTGATACGCAGTATTTT.

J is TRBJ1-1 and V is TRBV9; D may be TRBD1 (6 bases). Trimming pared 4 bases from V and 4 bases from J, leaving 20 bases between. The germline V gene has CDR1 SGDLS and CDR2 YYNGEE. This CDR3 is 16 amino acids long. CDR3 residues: CASSLDGGGMGTEAFF. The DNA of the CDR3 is TGTGCCAGCAGCTTAGACGGGGGCGGGATGGGCACTGAAGCTTTCTTT. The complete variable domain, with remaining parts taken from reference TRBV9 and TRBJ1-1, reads DSGVTQTPKHLITATGQRVTLRCSPRSGDLSVYWYQQSLDQGLQFLIQYYNGEERAKGNILERFSAQQFPDLHSELNLSSLELGDSALYFCASSLDGGGMGTEAFFGQGTRLTVV.

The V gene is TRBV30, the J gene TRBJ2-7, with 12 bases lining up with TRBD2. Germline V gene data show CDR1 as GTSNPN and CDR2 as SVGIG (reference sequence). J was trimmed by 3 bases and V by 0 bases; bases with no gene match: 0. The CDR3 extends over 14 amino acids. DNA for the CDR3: TGTGCCTGGAGTGTACTAGCGGGGGGCTACGAGCAGTACTTC. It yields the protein CAWSVLAGGYEQYF.

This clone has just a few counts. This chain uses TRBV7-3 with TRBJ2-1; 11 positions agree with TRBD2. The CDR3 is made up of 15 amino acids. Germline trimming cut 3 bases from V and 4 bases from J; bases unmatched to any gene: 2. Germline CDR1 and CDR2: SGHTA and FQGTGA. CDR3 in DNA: TGTGCCAGCAGCTTTAGCGGGGGGGATTACAATGAGCAGTTCTTC. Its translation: CASSFSGGDYNEQFF.

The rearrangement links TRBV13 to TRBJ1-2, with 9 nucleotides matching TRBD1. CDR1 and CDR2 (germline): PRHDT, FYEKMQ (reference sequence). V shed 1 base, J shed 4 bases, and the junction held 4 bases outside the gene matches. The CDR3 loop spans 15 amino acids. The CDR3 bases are TGTGCCAGCAGCTTAGACAGGGGGCATAGCTATGGCTACACCTTC. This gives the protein CASSLDRGHSYGYTF.

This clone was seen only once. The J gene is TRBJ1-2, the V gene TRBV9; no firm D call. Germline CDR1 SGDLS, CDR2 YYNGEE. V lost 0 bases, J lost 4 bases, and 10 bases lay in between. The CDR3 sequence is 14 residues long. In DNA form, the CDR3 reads TGTGCCAGCAGCGTAGGTGCAGATAGCTATGGCTACACCTTC. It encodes CASSVGADSYGYTF.

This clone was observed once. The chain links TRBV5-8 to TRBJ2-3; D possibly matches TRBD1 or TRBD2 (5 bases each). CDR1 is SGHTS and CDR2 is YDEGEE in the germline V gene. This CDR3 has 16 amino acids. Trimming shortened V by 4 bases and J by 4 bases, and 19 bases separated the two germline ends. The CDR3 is CASSLPPGAAADTQYF. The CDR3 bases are TGTGCCAGCAGCCTGCCTCCCGGGGCAGCAGCAGATACGCAGTATTTT.

The CDR3 bases are TGTGCCAGCAGTTACACAGGGAACTATGGCTACACCTTC. Amino acid sequence: CASSYTGNYGYTF. The V call is TRBV6-6, the J call TRBJ1-2, with D possibly matching TRBD1 (6 bases). The CDR3 runs to 13 residues. Germline assignment: CDR1 MNHNY and CDR2 SVGAGI (reference sequence). V was cut by 2 bases and J by 2 bases, with 6 bases left in between.

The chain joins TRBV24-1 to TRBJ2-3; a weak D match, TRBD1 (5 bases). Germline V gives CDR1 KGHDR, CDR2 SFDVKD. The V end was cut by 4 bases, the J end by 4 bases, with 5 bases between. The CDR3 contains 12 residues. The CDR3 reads CATSDRADTQYF. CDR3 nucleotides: TGTGCCACCAGTGACAGGGCAGATACGCAGTATTTT.

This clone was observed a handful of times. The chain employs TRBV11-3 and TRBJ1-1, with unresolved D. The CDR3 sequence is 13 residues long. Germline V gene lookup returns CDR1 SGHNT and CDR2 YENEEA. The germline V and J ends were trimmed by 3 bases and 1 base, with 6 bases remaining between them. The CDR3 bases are TGTGCCAGCAGCTTCGAGCAGAACACTGAAGCTTTCTTT. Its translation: CASSFEQNTEAFF.

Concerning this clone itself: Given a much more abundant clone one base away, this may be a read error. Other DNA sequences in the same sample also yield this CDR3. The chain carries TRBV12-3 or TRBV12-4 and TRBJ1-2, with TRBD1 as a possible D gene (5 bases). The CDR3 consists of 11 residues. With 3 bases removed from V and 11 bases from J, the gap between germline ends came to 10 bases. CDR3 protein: CASSFRGIYTF. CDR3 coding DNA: TGTGCCAGCAGTTTTAGGGGAATTTACACCTTC.

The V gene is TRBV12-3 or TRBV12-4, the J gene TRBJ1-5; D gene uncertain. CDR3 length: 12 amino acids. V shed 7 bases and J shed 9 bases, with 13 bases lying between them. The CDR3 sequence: CASTLGSGPQHF. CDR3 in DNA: TGTGCCAGCACCCTCGGGAGCGGGCCCCAGCATTTT.

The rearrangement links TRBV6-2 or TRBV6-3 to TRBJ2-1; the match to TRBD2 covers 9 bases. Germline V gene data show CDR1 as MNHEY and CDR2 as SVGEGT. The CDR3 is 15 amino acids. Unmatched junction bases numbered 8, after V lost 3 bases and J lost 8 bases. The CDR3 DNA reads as TGTGCCAGCAGTTATTGGTCAGCGGGAGGTGATGAGCAGTTCTTC. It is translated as CASSYWSAGGDEQFF.

CDR3 protein: CASSIQGPQPQHF. Written as DNA, the CDR3 is TGTGCCAGTAGTATTCAGGGTCCGCAGCCCCAGCATTTT. The chain has TRBV19 and TRBJ1-5; maybe TRBD1 (5 bases). In germline, CDR1 is LNHDA, CDR2 SQIVND (reference sequence). The CDR3 spans 13 residues. V lost 3 bases and J 7 bases, leaving 10 bases between the germline ends. The complete variable domain, with remaining parts taken from reference TRBV19 and TRBJ1-5, reads DGGITQSPKYLFRKEGQNVTLSCEQNLNHDAMYWYRQDPGQGLRLIYYSQIVNDFQKGDIAEGYSVSREKKESFPLTVTSAQKNPTAFYLCASSIQGPQPQHFGDGTRLSIL.

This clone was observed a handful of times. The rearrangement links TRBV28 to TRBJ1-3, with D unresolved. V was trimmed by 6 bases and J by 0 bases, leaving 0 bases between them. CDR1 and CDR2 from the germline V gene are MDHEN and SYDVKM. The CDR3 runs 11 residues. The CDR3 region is CASSSGNTIYF. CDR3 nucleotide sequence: TGTGCCAGCAGCTCTGGAAACACCATATATTTT.

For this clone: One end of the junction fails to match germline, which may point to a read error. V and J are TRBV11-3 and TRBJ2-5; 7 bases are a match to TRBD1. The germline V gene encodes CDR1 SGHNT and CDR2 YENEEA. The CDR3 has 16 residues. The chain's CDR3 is CASSTRTGSNQKTQYF. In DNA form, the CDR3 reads TGTGCCAGCAGCACCCGGACAGGTTCGAACCAAAAGACCCAGTACTTC.

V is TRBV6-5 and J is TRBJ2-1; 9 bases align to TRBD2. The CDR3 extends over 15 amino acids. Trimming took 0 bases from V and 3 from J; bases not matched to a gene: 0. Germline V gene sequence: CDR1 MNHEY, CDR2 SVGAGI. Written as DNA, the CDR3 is TGTGCCAGCAGTTACTCAGCGGGAGGCTACAATGAGCAGTTCTTC. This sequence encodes CASSYSAGGYNEQFF.

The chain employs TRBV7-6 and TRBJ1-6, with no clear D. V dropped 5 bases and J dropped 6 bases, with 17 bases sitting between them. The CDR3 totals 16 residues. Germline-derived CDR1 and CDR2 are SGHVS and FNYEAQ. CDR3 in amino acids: CASSQNSGQTNSPLHF. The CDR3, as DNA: TGTGCCAGCAGCCAGAATTCCGGCCAGACTAATTCACCCCTCCACTTT.

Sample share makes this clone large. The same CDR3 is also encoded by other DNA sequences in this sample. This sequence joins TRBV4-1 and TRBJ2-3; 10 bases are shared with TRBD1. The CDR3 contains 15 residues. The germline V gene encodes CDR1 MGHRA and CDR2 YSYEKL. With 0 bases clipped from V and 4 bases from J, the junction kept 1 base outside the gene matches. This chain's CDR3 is CASSQEGQGADTQYF. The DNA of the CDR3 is TGCGCCAGCAGCCAAGAAGGACAGGGGGCAGATACGCAGTATTTT.

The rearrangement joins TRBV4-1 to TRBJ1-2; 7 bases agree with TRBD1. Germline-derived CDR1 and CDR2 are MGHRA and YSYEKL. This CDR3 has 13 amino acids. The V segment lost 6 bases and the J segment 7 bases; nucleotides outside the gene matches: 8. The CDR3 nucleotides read TGCGCCAGCAGTCTTACAGGGGCTGGTGGCTACACCTTC. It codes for CASSLTGAGGYTF.

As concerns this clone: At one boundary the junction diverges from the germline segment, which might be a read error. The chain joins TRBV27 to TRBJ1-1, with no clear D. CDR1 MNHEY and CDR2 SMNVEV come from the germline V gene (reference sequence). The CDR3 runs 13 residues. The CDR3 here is CASSLSGNIEAFF. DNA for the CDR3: TGTGCCAGCAGTTTATCAGGGAACATTGAAGCTTTCTTT.